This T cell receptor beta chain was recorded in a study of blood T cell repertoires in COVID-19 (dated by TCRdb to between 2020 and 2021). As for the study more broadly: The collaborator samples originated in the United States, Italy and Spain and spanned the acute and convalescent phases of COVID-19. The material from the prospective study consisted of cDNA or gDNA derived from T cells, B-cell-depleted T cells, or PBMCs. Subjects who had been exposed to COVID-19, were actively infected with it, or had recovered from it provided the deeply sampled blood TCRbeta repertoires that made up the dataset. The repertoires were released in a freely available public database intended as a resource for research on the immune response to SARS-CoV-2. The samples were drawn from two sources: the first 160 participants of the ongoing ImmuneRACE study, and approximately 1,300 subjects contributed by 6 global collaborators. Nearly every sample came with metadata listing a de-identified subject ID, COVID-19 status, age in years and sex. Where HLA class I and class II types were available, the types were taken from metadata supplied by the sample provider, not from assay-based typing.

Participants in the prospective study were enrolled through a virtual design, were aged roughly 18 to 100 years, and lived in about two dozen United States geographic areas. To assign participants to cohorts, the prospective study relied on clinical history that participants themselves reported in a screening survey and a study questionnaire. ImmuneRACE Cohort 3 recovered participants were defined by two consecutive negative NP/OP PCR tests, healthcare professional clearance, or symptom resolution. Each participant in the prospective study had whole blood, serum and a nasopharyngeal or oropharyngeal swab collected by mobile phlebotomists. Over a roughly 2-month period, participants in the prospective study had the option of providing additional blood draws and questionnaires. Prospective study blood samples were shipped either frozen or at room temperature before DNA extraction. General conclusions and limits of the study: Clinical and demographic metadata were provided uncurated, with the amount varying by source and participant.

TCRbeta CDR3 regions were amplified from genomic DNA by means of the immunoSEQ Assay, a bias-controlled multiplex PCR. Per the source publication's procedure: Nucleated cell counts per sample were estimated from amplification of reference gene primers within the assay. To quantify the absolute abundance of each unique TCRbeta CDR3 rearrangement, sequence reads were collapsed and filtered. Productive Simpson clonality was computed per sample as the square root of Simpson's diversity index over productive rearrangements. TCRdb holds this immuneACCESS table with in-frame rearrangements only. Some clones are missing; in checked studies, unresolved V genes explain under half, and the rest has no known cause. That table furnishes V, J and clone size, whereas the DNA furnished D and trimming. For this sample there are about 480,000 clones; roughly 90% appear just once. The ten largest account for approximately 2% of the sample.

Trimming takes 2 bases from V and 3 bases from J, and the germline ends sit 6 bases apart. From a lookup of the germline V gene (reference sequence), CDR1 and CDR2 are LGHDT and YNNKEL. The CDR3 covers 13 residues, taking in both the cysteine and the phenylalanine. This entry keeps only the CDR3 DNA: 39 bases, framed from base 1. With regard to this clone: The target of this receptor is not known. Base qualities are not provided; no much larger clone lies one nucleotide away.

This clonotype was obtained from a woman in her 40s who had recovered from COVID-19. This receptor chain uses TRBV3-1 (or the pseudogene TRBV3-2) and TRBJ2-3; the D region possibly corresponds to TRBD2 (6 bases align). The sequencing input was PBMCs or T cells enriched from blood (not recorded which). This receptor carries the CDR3 CASSQLATDTQYF. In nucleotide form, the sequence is TGTGCCAGCAGCCAACTAGCGACAGATACGCAGTATTTT.